This TCR beta chain was observed in a study of T cell repertoires in cytomegalovirus infection. Study as a whole: Public TCR beta signatures marked donors with CMV infection and the matching HLA. Findings and caveats of the study: Cumulative public TCR beta family frequency identified carriers of CMV plus the relevant HLA. The response measured ex vivo was dominated by TCR beta clonotypes (HLA-C-restricted and CMV-specific).

V lost 5 bases and J lost 6, with 10 bases in between. The CDR3 has 13 amino acids. Per germline, CDR1 SGHVS and CDR2 FQNEAQ. In the case of this clonotype: Its antigen is not known.

TCRdb called the reads again in MiXCR, with one record for every CDR3 protein. The table includes about 530,000 distinct CDR3 sequences, around 27% detected once. The TCR sequence derives from a human donor in good health (CMV status not recorded). Some clones in this sample may be carry-over from other donors' samples. The chain employs TRBV7-8 and TRBJ2-2; D remains unclear. The material sequenced was PBMCs. CDR3 region: CASSIIRSGELFF. The CDR3 DNA reads TGTGCCAGCAGCATTATCCGTTCCGGGGAGCTGTTTTTT.